This T cell receptor beta chain was documented in a study of cytomegalovirus exposure and HLA in healthy donors. Study information: As an earlier analysis found, 150 million to 200 million T cells yielded fewer than 130 million unique TCR beta sequences.

The study, taken as a whole, reports: The study recorded 160 or so TCR beta chains that were cytomegalovirus-associated.

PCR used 60 Vbeta primers and 13 Jbeta primers. Here immunoSEQ multiplex PCR was the method, and the copy in TCRdb shows in-frame clones only, minus some. The data contain over 150,000 clones, roughly four fifths of them singletons. A note on this clone: The target antigen is unknown.

V lost 6 bases to trimming and J lost 7 bases, with 19 bases between them. This CDR3 region has 14 residues. Germline V gene data show CDR1 as SQVTM and CDR2 as ANQGSEA. J is TRBJ2-1 and V is TRBV29-1; D is unclear. The sequenced sample was PBMCs. The source of this sequence is a man aged 18 to 30 in good health and CMV-seronegative. CDR3 sequence: CSVVPALRGNEQFF. CDR3 DNA: TGCAGCGTCGTTCCGGCCCTACGCGGTAATGAGCAGTTCTTC.